A selection of T cell receptor beta chains follows, all from one sample in a study of somatic mutations in cytotoxic T cells in rheumatoid arthritis. Produced via immunoSEQ multiplex PCR; TCRdb's table is partial and in-frame only. This sample carries approximately 15,000 clones, 65% to 75% of them seen once, and the ten largest clones take 11% to 15%. Sample: CD8+ T cells sorted from blood. All receptors come from an adult with rheumatoid arthritis. CDR3s include the opening cysteine and the closing phenylalanine or tryptophan.

V gene	J gene	CDR3 protein
TRBV11-2	TRBJ2-7	CASSLSNSYEQYF
TRBV28	TRBJ1-2	CASSPDRLKDGYTF
TRBV4-2	TRBJ2-3	CASSQIGGVGTDTQYF
TRBV7-9	TRBJ2-7	CASRGDSSYEQYF
TRBV30	TRBJ1-4	CAWSVGGATNEKLFF
TRBV7-8	TRBJ1-1	CASSPRQGETEAFF
TRBV10-3	TRBJ2-1	CAISASSNEQFF
TRBV11-3	TRBJ1-5	CASSLPPQGGGNQPQHF
TRBV19	TRBJ2-7	CASSPGTAHRQYF
TRBV4-1	TRBJ2-3	CASSQGTPVGSGTDTQYF